The rows below give T cell receptor beta chains drawn from one sample of a study of blood T cell repertoires in COVID-19. The assay was immunoSEQ multiplex PCR, and TCRdb's table has in-frame clones only and misses some. The data hold 50,000 to 65,000 clones, with just under 95% observed a single time. The sequenced material came from peripheral blood. The source of these receptors is a human donor in a cohort sampled during active COVID-19. CDR3s include the opening cysteine and the closing phenylalanine or tryptophan. The order of the fields is D gene, V gene, J gene, clone size, CDR3 protein, CDR3 DNA. A D gene is named only where the DNA matches it firmly. Part of the rows lack a size; the others show once, few, many or a class for expanded clones.

TRBD2	TRBV4-2	TRBJ2-2	NA	CASSQKLAVNTGELFF	TGTGCCAGCAGCCAAAAACTAGCGGTGAACACCGGGGAGCTGTTTTTT
TRBD1	TRBV5-1	TRBJ2-5	NA	CASSAGTGSQETQYF	TGCGCCAGCAGCGCCGGGACAGGATCCCAAGAGACCCAGTACTTC
TRBD2	TRBV7-9	TRBJ2-5	once	CASSLAVAGVETQYF	TGTGCCAGCAGCTTAGCGGTAGCGGGAGTGGAGACCCAGTACTTC
NA	TRBV20-1	TRBJ2-3	NA	CSAITDTQYF	TGCAGTGCTATAACAGATACGCAGTATTTT
TRBD1	TRBV9	TRBJ2-3	NA	CASSLLPGGAGTDTQYF	TGTGCCAGCAGCCTGCTACCAGGGGGCGCGGGCACAGATACGCAGTATTTT
NA	TRBV9	TRBJ2-5	once	CASSVGGGPGGTQYF	TGTGCCAGCAGCGTAGGGGGTGGGCCCGGAGGGACCCAGTACTTC
NA	TRBV7-9	TRBJ1-2	NA	CASSLVGGNYGYTF	TGTGCCAGCAGCTTAGTCGGGGGGAACTATGGCTACACCTTC
TRBD1	TRBV18	TRBJ1-2	NA	CASSPGQGDGYTF	TGTGCCAGCTCACCGGGACAGGGGGATGGCTACACCTTC
TRBD1	TRBV6-5	TRBJ1-1	once	CASSYSRGGLAFF	TGTGCCAGCAGTTACTCTCGAGGGGGCCTGGCTTTCTTT
NA	TRBV5-1	TRBJ2-3	few	CASSRTGWGTDTQYF	TGCGCCAGCAGCCGAACAGGGTGGGGGACAGATACGCAGTATTTT
NA	TRBV10-3	TRBJ1-2	NA	CAIGPPGAGGYTF	TGTGCCATCGGTCCCCCAGGGGCTGGCGGCTACACCTTC
TRBD1	TRBV6-5	TRBJ1-2	NA	CASGTGYGYTF	TGTGCCAGCGGGACAGGGTATGGCTACACCTTC
NA	TRBV6-5	TRBJ1-2	NA	CASSYTGTNYGYTF	TGTGCCAGCAGTTACACAGGGACTAACTATGGCTACACCTTC
NA	TRBV6-5	TRBJ1-6	once	CASSWAGDSYNSPLHF	TGTGCCAGCAGTTGGGCGGGGGACTCCTATAATTCACCCCTCCACTTT
TRBD2	TRBV7-2	TRBJ2-1	NA	CASSPLAGGFNEQFF	TGTGCCAGCAGCCCGCTAGCGGGAGGGTTCAATGAGCAGTTCTTC
NA	TRBV30	TRBJ1-2	NA	CAWSPGDYQTHGYTF	TGTGCCTGGAGTCCGGGGGACTACCAGACGCATGGCTACACCTTC
TRBD1	TRBV19	TRBJ2-3	NA	CASSKRTGVTDTQYF	TGTGCCAGTAGTAAGCGGACAGGGGTTACAGATACGCAGTATTTT
NA	TRBV19	TRBJ1-5	NA	CASKKGSNQPQHF	TGTGCCAGTAAGAAGGGGAGCAATCAGCCCCAGCATTTT
TRBD2	TRBV9	TRBJ2-3	NA	CASSTPLRTSGRTDTQYF	TGTGCCAGCAGCACTCCCCTCCGGACTAGCGGGAGGACAGATACGCAGTATTTT
NA	TRBV6-5	TRBJ2-2	NA	CASSPGDRNTGELFF	TGTGCCAGCAGCCCGGGGGATAGGAACACCGGGGAGCTGTTTTTT
TRBD1	TRBV12-5	TRBJ1-1	few	CASGLIRGRRAFF	TGTGCTAGTGGTTTGATAAGGGGGCGCCGAGCTTTCTTT
NA	TRBV5-1	TRBJ1-6	few	CASSLVATGVNSPLHF	TGCGCCAGCAGCTTGGTGGCTACCGGGGTTAATTCACCCCTCCACTTT
NA	TRBV6-2/TRBV6-3	TRBJ1-1	NA	CASSYSLGGQGRVRTEAFF	TGTGCCAGCAGTTACTCCCTAGGAGGGCAGGGAAGGGTGAGGACTGAAGCTTTCTTT
NA	TRBV5-6	TRBJ2-7	NA	CASSSLVVPSYEQYF	TGTGCCAGCAGCTCCCTGGTAGTTCCCTCCTACGAGCAGTACTTC
TRBD1	TRBV3-1/TRBV3-2	TRBJ1-6	few	CASSQGWTGSGSPLHF	TGTGCCAGCAGCCAAGGTTGGACAGGGTCGGGATCACCCCTCCACTTT
TRBD1	TRBV4-3	TRBJ1-1	NA	CASSQGLGQATEAFF	TGCGCCAGCAGCCAAGGGCTGGGACAGGCCACTGAAGCTTTCTTT
NA	TRBV12-5	TRBJ2-1	NA	CASGLGSEQFF	TGTGCTAGTGGTTTGGGGAGTGAGCAGTTCTTC
NA	TRBV9	TRBJ2-1	NA	CASSPFLLSYNEQFF	TGTGCCAGCAGCCCCTTCCTTCTATCCTACAATGAGCAGTTCTTC
NA	TRBV6-2/TRBV6-3	TRBJ1-1	few	CASSYVGGLEAFF	TGTGCCAGCAGTTACGTTGGGGGCCTGGAAGCTTTCTTT
NA	TRBV6-5	TRBJ2-4	NA	CASRDTRNIQYF	TGTGCCAGCAGGGACACCCGAAACATTCAGTACTTC
NA	TRBV12-5	TRBJ1-5	NA	CASGLREDNQPQHF	TGTGCTAGTGGTTTGCGGGAGGATAATCAGCCCCAGCATTTT
NA	TRBV5-1	TRBJ2-3	NA	CASSLRGDTQYF	TGCGCCAGCAGCTTGCGCGGAGATACGCAGTATTTT
NA	TRBV14	TRBJ1-2	NA	CASSRVKGGSYGYTF	TGTGCCAGCAGCCGAGTAAAGGGGGGGAGCTATGGCTACACCTTC
NA	TRBV30	TRBJ1-6	NA	CAWSVLIRDSPLHF	TGTGCCTGGAGTGTACTTATCCGGGATTCACCCCTCCACTTT
NA	TRBV2	TRBJ1-2	once	CASNKGDDGYTF	TGTGCCAGCAACAAGGGGGATGATGGCTACACCTTC
NA	TRBV21-1	TRBJ1-2	few	CASTRGGRDGYTF	TGTGCCAGCACCCGCGGGGGACGAGATGGCTACACCTTC
TRBD2	TRBV2	TRBJ2-2	NA	CASTPGGTSGGHTGELFF	TGTGCCAGCACGCCCGGGGGGACTAGCGGGGGTCATACCGGGGAGCTGTTTTTT
TRBD1	TRBV6-5	TRBJ1-5	few	CASSYSGQGGQPQHF	TGTGCCAGCAGTTACTCGGGACAGGGGGGACAGCCCCAGCATTTT
NA	TRBV3-1/TRBV3-2	TRBJ1-1	NA	CASASGNTEAFF	TGTGCCAGCGCCTCGGGGAACACTGAAGCTTTCTTT
NA	TRBV7-9	TRBJ2-5	few	CASSLAITAKETQYF	TGTGCCAGCAGCTTAGCGATAACAGCAAAAGAGACCCAGTACTTC
TRBD2	TRBV4-1	TRBJ2-7	NA	CASSQVARTTGLAGAYEQYF	TGCGCCAGCAGCCAAGTCGCCCGGACGACTGGACTAGCGGGGGCCTACGAGCAGTACTTC